This T cell receptor beta chain derives from a study of pediatric ulcerative colitis. Study results and caveats: Clonal expansions reduced rectal repertoire diversity in acute severe colitis. Repertoires came from total lymphocyte DNA, so rare subsets like regulatory T cells may be missed.

The CDR3 loop spans 17 amino acids. CDR1 is SEHNR and CDR2 is FQNEAQ in the germline V gene (reference sequence). Germline trimming cut 1 base from V and 7 bases from J; bases unmatched to any gene: 7. The assay was immunoSEQ multiplex PCR, and TCRdb's table has in-frame clones only and misses some. The data show 15,000 or so clones, about nine tenths seen once. Only one count was recorded for this clone. Its specificity is not known. The sequenced sample consisted of blood. The clonotype originates from a boy aged 10-17 years with moderate ulcerative colitis. This chain uses TRBV7-9 with TRBJ2-1, with 13 bases fitting TRBD2. Here the CDR3 DNA reads TGTGCCAGCAGCTTAGGGAGGACTAGCGGGAGCAGGAATGAGCAGTTCTTC. Amino acid sequence: CASSLGRTSGSRNEQFF.